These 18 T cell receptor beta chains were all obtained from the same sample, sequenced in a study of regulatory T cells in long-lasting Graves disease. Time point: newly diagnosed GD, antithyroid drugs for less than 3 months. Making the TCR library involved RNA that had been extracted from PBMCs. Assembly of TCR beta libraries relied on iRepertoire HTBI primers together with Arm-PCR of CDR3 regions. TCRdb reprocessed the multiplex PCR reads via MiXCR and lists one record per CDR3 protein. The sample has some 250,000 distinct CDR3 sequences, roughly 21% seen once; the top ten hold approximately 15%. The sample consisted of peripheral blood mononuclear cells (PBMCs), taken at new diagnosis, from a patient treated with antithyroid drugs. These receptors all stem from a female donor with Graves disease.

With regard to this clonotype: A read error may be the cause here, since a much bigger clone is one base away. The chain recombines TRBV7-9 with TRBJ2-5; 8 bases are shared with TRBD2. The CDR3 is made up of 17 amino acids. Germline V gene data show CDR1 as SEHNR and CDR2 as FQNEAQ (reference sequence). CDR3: CANSPTGGNRVSETQYF. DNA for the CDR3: TGTGCCAACAGCCCCACGGGGGGGAACAGGGTATCGGAGACCCAGTACTTC. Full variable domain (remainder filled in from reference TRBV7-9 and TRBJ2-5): DTGVSQNPRHKITKRGQNVTFRCDPISEHNRLYWYRQTLGQGPEFLTYFQNEAQLEKSRLLSDRFSAERPKGSFSTLEIQRTEQGDSAMYLCANSPTGGNRVSETQYFGPGTRLLVL.

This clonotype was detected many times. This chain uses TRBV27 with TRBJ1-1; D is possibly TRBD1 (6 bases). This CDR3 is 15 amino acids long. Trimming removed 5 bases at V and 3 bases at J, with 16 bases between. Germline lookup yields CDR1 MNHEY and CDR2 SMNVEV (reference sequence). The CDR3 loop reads CASSPKPTGHTEAFF. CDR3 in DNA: TGTGCCAGCAGTCCAAAACCCACAGGGCACACTGAAGCTTTCTTT.

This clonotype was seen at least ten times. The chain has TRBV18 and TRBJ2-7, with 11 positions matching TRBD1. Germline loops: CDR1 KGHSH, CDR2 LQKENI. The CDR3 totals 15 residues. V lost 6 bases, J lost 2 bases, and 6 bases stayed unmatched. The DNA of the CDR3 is TGTGCCAGCTCGTCCGGGACAGGGGGAACCTACGAGCAGTACTTC. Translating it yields CASSSGTGGTYEQYF.

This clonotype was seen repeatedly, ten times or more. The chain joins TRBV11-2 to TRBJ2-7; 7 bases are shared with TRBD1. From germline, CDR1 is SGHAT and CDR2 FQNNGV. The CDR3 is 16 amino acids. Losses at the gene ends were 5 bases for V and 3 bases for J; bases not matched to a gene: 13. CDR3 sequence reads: CASSPQKGTVVYEQYF. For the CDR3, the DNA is TGTGCCAGCAGCCCCCAGAAGGGGACAGTTGTCTACGAGCAGTACTTC.

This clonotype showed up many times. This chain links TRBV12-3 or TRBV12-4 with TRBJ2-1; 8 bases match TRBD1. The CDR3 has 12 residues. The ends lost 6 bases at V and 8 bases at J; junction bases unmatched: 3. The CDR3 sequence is CASRRTGYEQFF. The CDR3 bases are TGTGCCAGCAGACGGACAGGGTATGAGCAGTTCTTC.

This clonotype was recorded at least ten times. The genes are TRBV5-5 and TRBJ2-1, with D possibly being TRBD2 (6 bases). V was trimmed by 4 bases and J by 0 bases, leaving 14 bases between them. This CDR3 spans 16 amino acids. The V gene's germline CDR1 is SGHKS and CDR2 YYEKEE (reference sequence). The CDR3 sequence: CASSLEPTSSYNEQFF. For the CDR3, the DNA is TGTGCCAGCAGCCTTGAGCCGACTAGCTCCTACAATGAGCAGTTCTTC.

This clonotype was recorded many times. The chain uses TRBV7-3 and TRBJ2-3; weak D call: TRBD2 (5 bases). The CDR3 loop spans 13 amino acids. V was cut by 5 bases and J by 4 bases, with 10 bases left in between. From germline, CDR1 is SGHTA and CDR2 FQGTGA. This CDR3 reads CASSQLGADTQYF. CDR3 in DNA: TGTGCCAGCAGCCAGCTGGGAGCAGATACGCAGTATTTT.

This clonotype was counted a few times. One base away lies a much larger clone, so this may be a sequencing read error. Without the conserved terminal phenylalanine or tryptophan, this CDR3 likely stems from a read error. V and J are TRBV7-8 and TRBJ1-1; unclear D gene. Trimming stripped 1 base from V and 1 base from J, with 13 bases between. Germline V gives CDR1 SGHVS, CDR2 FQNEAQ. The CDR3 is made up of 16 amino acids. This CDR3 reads CASSLVGGSGNTEAFS. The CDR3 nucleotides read TGTGCCAGCAGCTTAGTAGGAGGGAGCGGGAACACTGAAGCTTTCTCT.

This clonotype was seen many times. In DNA form, the CDR3 reads TGTGCCAGCAGTTTAATCAGGCAAGAGACCCAGTACTTC. It is translated as CASSLIRQETQYF. The gene calls are TRBV28 and TRBJ2-5; unclear D gene. This CDR3 comprises 13 residues. The V end lost 2 bases, the J end lost 2 bases, and 6 bases lay between the germline ends. CDR1 is MDHEN and CDR2 is SYDVKM in the germline V gene. The entire variable domain, with the rest obtained from reference TRBV28 and TRBJ2-5, is as follows: DVKVTQSSRYLVKRTGEKVFLECVQDMDHENMFWYRQDPGLGLRLIYFSYDVKMKEKGDIPEGYSVSREKKERFSLILESASTNQTSMYLCASSLIRQETQYFGPGTRLLVL.

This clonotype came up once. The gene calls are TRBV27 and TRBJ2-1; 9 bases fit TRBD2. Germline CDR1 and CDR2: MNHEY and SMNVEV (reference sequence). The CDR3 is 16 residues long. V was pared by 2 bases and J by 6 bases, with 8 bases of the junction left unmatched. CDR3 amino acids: CASSLGGSGRSNEQFF. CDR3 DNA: TGTGCCAGCAGTTTAGGAGGGAGCGGGAGGAGCAATGAGCAGTTCTTC.

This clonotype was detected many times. CDR3 sequence: CSAGTYEQYF. In DNA form, the CDR3 reads TGCAGTGCCGGGACCTACGAGCAGTACTTC. The rearrangement uses TRBV20-1 and TRBJ2-7, with D tentatively TRBD2 (5 bases). This CDR3 comprises 10 residues. CDR1 and CDR2 from the germline V gene are DFQATT and SNEGSKA (reference sequence). Trimming removed 6 bases from V and 2 bases from J, with 5 bases in between.

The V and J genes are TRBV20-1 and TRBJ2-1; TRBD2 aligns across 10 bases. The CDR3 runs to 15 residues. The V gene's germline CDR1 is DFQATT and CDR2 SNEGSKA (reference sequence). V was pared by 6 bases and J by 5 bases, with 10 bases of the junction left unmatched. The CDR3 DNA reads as TGCAGTGCCGGGGCTAGCGGGGGCCATCACAATGAGCAGTTCTTC. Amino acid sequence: CSAGASGGHHNEQFF.

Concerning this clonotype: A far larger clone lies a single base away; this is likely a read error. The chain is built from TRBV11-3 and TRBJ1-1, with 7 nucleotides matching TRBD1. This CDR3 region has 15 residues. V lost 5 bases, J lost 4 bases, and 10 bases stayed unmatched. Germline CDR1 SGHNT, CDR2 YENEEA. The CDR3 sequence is CASSPRQGPSTEAFF. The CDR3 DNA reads TGTGCCAGCAGCCCGCGACAGGGTCCGAGCACTGAAGCTTTCTTT.

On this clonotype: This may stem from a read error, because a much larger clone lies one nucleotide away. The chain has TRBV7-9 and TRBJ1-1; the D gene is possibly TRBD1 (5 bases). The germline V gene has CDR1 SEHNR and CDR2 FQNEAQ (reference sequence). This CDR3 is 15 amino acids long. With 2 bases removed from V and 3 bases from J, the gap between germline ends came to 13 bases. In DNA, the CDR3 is TGTGCCAGCAGCTTATTAGGGGTAATGGACACTGAAGCTTTCTTT. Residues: CASSLLGVMDTEAFF.

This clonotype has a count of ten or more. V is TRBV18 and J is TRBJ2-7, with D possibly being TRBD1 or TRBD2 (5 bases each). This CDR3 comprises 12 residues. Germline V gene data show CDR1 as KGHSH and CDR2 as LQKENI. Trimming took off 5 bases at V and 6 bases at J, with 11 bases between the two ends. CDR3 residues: CASSGTLGEQYF. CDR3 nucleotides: TGTGCCAGCTCAGGGACGCTCGGCGAGCAGTACTTC.

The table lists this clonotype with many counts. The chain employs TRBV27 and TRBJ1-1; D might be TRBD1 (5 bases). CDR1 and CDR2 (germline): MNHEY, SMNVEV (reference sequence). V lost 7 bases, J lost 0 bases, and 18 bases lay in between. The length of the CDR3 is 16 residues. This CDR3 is CASKGGAGNMNTEAFF. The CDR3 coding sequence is TGTGCCAGCAAAGGAGGGGCAGGGAATATGAACACTGAAGCTTTCTTT.

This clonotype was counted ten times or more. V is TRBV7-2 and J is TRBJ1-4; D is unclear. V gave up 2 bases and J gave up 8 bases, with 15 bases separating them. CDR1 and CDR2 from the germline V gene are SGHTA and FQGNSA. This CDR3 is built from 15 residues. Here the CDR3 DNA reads TGTGCCAGCAGCTTATTTGCGCAGATTGGAGAAAAACTGTTTTTT. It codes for CASSLFAQIGEKLFF.

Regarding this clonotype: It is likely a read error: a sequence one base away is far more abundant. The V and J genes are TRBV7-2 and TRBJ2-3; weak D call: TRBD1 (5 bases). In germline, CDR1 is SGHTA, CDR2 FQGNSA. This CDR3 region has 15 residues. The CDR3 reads CVSSATTVSPDTQYF. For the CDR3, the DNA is TGTGTCAGCAGCGCTACGACAGTTAGCCCAGATACGCAGTATTTT. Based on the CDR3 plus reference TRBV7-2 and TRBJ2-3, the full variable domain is GAGVSQSPSNKVTEKGKDVELRCDPISGHTALYWYRQSLGQGLEFLIYFQGNSAPDKSGLPSDRFSAERTGGSVSTLTIQRTQQEDSAVYLCVSSATTVSPDTQYFGPGTRLTVL.